One sample yielded the 8 T cell receptor beta chains listed below, sequenced in a study of CD8 T cells in Susac syndrome. The RNA input was roughly 0.45 to 1 ug, and it was reverse transcribed with random hexamers. TCRdb analysed the immunoSEQ multiplex PCR reads with MiXCR anew, one entry per CDR3 protein. This table has about 300,000 distinct CDR3 sequences, roughly 85% appearing once. The specimen sequenced was CD8+ T cells from PBMCs. These TCRs come from a human donor with multiple sclerosis.

This chain links TRBV3-1 with TRBJ2-2, with TRBD1 identical over 7 bases. From germline, CDR1 is LGHDT and CDR2 YNNKEL (reference sequence). CDR3 length: 17 amino acids. V lost 5 bases to trimming and J lost 2 bases; unmatched junction nucleotides: 11. CDR3 sequence: CASSSDRDVDNTGELFF. The CDR3 DNA reads TGTGCCAGCAGCTCAGACAGGGATGTTGATAACACCGGGGAGCTGTTTTTT.

This chain connects TRBV27 to TRBJ2-1; 15 bases are shared with TRBD2. The CDR3 totals 15 residues. Looked up from germline, CDR1 is MNHEY and CDR2 is SMNVEV (reference sequence). V was pared by 6 bases and J by 7 bases, with 4 bases of the junction left unmatched. The CDR3 sequence is CASSFGTSGGNEQFF. CDR3 nucleotides: TGTGCCAGCAGCTTCGGGACTAGCGGGGGGAATGAGCAGTTCTTC.

This chain connects TRBV25-1 to TRBJ2-1; 14 positions match TRBD2. This CDR3 comprises 18 residues. The V gene's germline CDR1 is MGHDK and CDR2 SYGVNS. J gave up 7 bases and V 3 bases, and 11 bases lay outside the gene matches. CDR3 coding DNA: TGTGCCAGCAGTGACCAGACTAGCGGGAGGGCCTTTGATAATGAGCAGTTCTTC. This sequence encodes CASSDQTSGRAFDNEQFF. Looking up the rest from reference TRBV25-1 and TRBJ2-1 gives the full variable domain: EADIYQTPRYLVIGTGKKITLECSQTMGHDKMYWYQQDPGMELHLIHYSYGVNSTEKGDLSSESTVSRIRTEHFPLTLESARPSHTSQYLCASSDQTSGRAFDNEQFFGPGTRLTVL.

The chain employs TRBV27 and TRBJ2-1; D remains ambiguous. Germline-derived CDR1 and CDR2 are MNHEY and SMNVEV (reference sequence). Trimming pared 4 bases from V and 5 bases from J, leaving 21 bases between. CDR3 length: 17 amino acids. In DNA form, the CDR3 reads TGTGCCAGCAGTTCATTATCCCTATCGGTACAGCACAATGAGCAGTTCTTC. Translated, it gives CASSSLSLSVQHNEQFF.

V gene TRBV20-1 combines with J gene TRBJ2-7, with 11 bases identical to TRBD2. Per germline, CDR1 DFQATT and CDR2 SNEGSKA (reference sequence). The CDR3 is made up of 15 amino acids. V shed 5 bases and J 4 bases; nucleotides not matched to a gene: 10. CDR3 region: CSAGDTSGSQYEQYF. In nucleotides, the CDR3 is TGCAGTGCTGGGGACACTAGCGGGAGCCAGTACGAGCAGTACTTC.

The chain has TRBV6-5 and TRBJ2-6; weak D call: TRBD2 (5 bases). V dropped 4 bases and J dropped 4 bases, with 26 bases sitting between them. The CDR3 has 20 residues. Germline CDR1 is MNHEY and CDR2 is SVGAGI. CDR3 protein: CASSSGTRARVMWGANVLTF. Written as DNA, the CDR3 is TGTGCCAGCAGTTCCGGCACGAGGGCAAGGGTAATGTGGGGGGCCAACGTCCTGACTTTC.

The rearrangement joins TRBV27 to TRBJ1-6; the D is unclear. V lost 3 bases, J lost 9 bases, and 12 bases lay in between. The CDR3 has 14 residues. Germline values: CDR1 MNHEY, CDR2 SMNVEV (reference sequence). In DNA form, the CDR3 reads TGTGCCAGCAGTTTCGGACCTGGGCGTTCACCCCTCCACTTT. Its protein product is CASSFGPGRSPLHF.

V and J are TRBV30 and TRBJ1-1; D might be TRBD1 (5 bases). This CDR3 has 15 residues. Germline loops: CDR1 GTSNPN, CDR2 SVGIG (reference sequence). Deletions cut 1 base from V and 2 bases from J, with 14 bases between. The CDR3 loop is CAWSDTGRTNTEAFF. In nucleotides, the CDR3 is TGTGCCTGGAGTGACACAGGACGGACAAACACTGAAGCTTTCTTT. Combining the CDR3 with reference TRBV30 and TRBJ1-1 gives the whole variable domain SQTIHQWPATLVQPVGSPLSLECTVEGTSNPNLYWYRQAAGRGLQLLFYSVGIGQISSEVPQNLSASRPQDRQFILSSKKLLLSDSGFYLCAWSDTGRTNTEAFFGQGTRLTVV.